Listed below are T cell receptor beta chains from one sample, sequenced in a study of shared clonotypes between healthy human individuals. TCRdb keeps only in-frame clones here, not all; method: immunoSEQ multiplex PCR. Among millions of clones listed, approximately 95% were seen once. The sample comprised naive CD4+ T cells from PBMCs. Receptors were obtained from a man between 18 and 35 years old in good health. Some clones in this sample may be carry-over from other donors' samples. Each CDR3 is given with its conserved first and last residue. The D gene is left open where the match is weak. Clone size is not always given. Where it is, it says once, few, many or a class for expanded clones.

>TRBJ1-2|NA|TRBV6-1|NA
CASSEDLRDGAPNYGYTF
TGTGCCAGCAGTGAAGATTTGAGGGACGGTGCCCCTAACTATGGCTACACCTTC
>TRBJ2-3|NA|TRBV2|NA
CASSRTNNSPSTDTQYF
TGTGCCAGCAGTCGAACTAACAACTCCCCTAGCACAGATACGCAGTATTTT
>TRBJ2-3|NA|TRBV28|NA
CASQRKTGYADTQYF
TGTGCCAGCCAAAGAAAGACGGGCTACGCAGATACGCAGTATTTT
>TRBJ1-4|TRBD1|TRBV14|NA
CASSRLPGQGHEKLFF
TGTGCCAGCAGCCGACTGCCGGGACAGGGTCATGAAAAACTGTTTTTT
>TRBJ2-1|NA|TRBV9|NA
CASSVERGTLRPNEQFF
TGTGCCAGCAGCGTAGAACGGGGGACCCTAAGGCCCAATGAGCAGTTCTTC
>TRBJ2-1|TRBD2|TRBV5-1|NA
CASTPSGAYNEQFF
TGCGCCAGCACCCCTAGCGGGGCCTACAATGAGCAGTTCTTC
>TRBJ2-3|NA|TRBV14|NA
CASSPTRPTDTQYF
TGTGCCAGCAGCCCGACTAGGCCCACAGATACGCAGTATTTT
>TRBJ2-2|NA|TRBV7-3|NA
CASSPDRWNTGELFF
TGTGCCAGCAGCCCGGACCGGTGGAACACCGGGGAGCTGTTTTTT
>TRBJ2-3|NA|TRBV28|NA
CASSSTHRTDTQYF
TGTGCCAGCAGTTCGACCCATAGAACAGATACGCAGTATTTT
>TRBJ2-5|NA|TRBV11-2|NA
CASSFGRWQETQYF
TGTGCCAGCAGCTTTGGACGTTGGCAAGAGACCCAGTACTTC
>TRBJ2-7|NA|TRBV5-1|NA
CASSQLTEQYEQYF
TGCGCCAGCAGCCAGTTGACAGAGCAGTACGAGCAGTACTTC
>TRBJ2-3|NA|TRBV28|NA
CASNESPADTQYF
TGTGCCAGCAACGAGAGCCCGGCAGATACGCAGTATTTT
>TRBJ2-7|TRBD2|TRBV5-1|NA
CASSLDLAGGGYEQYF
TGCGCCAGCAGCTTGGACCTAGCGGGAGGAGGCTACGAGCAGTACTTC
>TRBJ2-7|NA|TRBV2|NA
CASSEVGYEQYF
TGTGCCAGCAGTGAAGTGGGCTACGAGCAGTACTTC
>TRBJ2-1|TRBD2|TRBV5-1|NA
CASSLVGSGQNEQFF
TGCGCCAGCAGCTTGGTTGGTAGCGGGCAGAATGAGCAGTTCTTC
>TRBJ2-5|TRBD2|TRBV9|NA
CASSVGQGGETQYF
TGTGCCAGCAGCGTAGGGCAGGGAGGGGAGACCCAGTACTTC
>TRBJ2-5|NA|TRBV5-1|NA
CASSLDPVGDQETQYF
TGCGCCAGCAGCTTGGACCCCGTGGGGGATCAAGAGACCCAGTACTTC
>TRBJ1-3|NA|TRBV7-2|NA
CASSFSTVAGRTSGNTIYF
TGTGCCAGCAGCTTTTCAACGGTGGCAGGGAGAACCTCTGGAAACACCATATATTTT
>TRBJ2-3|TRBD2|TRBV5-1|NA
CASTEAGGVSDTQYF
TGCGCCAGCACCGAAGCGGGAGGGGTTTCAGATACGCAGTATTTT
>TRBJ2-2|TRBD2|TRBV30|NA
CAREPSGRGSNTGELFF
TGTGCCAGAGAACCTAGCGGGAGGGGATCAAACACCGGGGAGCTGTTTTTT
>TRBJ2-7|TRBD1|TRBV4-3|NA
CASSQDPKGDSPYEQYF
TGCGCCAGCAGCCAAGACCCCAAGGGGGACAGTCCTTACGAGCAGTACTTC
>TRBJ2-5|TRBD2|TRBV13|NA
CASSLEGLAPQETQYF
TGTGCCAGCAGCTTAGAAGGACTAGCGCCTCAAGAGACCCAGTACTTC
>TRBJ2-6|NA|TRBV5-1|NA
CASSPLGSGANVLTF
TGCGCCAGCAGCCCCTTAGGGTCTGGGGCCAACGTCCTGACTTTC
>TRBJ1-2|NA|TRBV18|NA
CASSTTQNYGYTF
TGTGCCAGCTCCACCACCCAGAACTATGGCTACACCTTC
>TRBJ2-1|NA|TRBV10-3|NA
CAISEGGEQFF
TGTGCCATCAGTGAAGGGGGGGAGCAGTTCTTC
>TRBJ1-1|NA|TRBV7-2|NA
CASSLYRDQAFF
TGTGCCAGCAGCCTTTATCGGGATCAAGCTTTCTTT
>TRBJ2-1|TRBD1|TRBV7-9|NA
CASSPRTGGNNEQFF
TGTGCCAGCAGCCCTAGGACAGGGGGCAACAATGAGCAGTTCTTC
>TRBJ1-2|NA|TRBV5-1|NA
CASSLGSSGFGGYTF
TGCGCCAGCAGCTTGGGTTCTAGTGGTTTTGGAGGCTACACCTTC
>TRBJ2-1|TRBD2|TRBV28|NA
CASSPPGLAGANEQFF
TGTGCCAGCAGCCCCCCGGGACTAGCGGGAGCGAATGAGCAGTTCTTC
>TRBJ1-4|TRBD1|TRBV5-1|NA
CASSRGQERRRSNEKLFF
TGCGCCAGCAGCCGCGGACAGGAACGCCGGAGGAGTAATGAAAAACTGTTTTTT
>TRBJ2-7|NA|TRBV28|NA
CASRREGVRNEQYF
TGCGCCAGCAGGCGAGAGGGGGTGCGTAACGAGCAGTACTTC
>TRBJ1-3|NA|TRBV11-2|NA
CASSLQVENTIYF
TGTGCCAGCAGCTTGCAGGTCGAAAACACCATATATTTT
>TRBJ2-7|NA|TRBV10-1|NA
CASRRTKGPNSYEQYF
TGCGCCAGCAGACGGACGAAGGGCCCCAACTCCTACGAGCAGTACTTC
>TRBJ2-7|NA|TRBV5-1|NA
CASSFGGNSYEQYF
TGCGCCAGCAGCTTTGGAGGGAACTCCTACGAGCAGTACTTC
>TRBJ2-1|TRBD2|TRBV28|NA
CASSFSGGSYNEQFF
TGTGCCAGCAGTTTCTCGGGGGGCTCCTACAATGAGCAGTTCTTC
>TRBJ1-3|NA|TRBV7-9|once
CASREPGTGNTIYF
TGTGCCAGCAGGGAGCCCGGGACTGGAAACACCATATATTTT
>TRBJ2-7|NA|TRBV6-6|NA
CASSRPGTLLEQYF
TGTGCCAGCAGCCGACCCGGAACGCTTCTCGAGCAGTACTTC
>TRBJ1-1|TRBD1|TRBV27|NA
CASSLFTPGGGTEAFF
TGTGCCAGCAGTTTATTCACCCCAGGGGGCGGGACTGAAGCTTTCTTT
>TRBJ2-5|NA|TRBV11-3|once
CASSLGQAKGETQYF
TGTGCCAGCAGCTTAGGACAGGCGAAGGGAGAGACCCAGTACTTC
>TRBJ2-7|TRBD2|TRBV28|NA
CASSHLAATYEQYF
TGTGCCAGCAGCCACCTAGCGGCGACCTACGAGCAGTACTTC
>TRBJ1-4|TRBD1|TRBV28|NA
CASSRDRGREKLFF
TGTGCCAGCAGTCGGGACAGGGGGCGGGAAAAACTGTTTTTT
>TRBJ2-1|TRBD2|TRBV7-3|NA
CASSLGEGPYNEQFF
TGTGCCAGCAGCTTAGGGGAGGGACCTTACAATGAGCAGTTCTTC
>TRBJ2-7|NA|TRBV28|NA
CARGFFEQKKGYHEQYF
TGTGCCAGAGGGTTTTTTGAACAGAAGAAAGGTTACCACGAGCAGTACTTC
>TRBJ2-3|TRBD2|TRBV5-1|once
CASSLDGTSGTDTQYF
TGCGCCAGCAGCTTGGATGGGACTAGCGGGACAGATACGCAGTATTTT
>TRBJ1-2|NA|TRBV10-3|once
CAISGQVLWGYTF
TGTGCCATCAGTGGACAGGTGCTGTGGGGCTACACCTTC
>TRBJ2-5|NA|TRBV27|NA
CASSLSEERKTQYF
TGTGCCAGCAGTTTATCAGAGGAACGGAAGACCCAGTACTTC
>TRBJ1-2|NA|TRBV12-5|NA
CASGSQGNYGYTF
TGTGCTAGTGGTTCCCAGGGAAACTATGGCTACACCTTC
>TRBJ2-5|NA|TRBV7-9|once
CASSLEVREGAQYF
TGTGCCAGCAGCTTAGAAGTCAGGGAGGGGGCCCAGTACTTC
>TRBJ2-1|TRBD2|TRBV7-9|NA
CASSLYAGGQNEQFF
TGTGCCAGCAGCTTATATGCGGGAGGGCAAAATGAGCAGTTCTTC
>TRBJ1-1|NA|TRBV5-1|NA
CASSSTPSAEAFF
TGCGCCAGCAGCTCCACCCCTTCCGCTGAAGCTTTCTTT
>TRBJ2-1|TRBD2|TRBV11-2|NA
CASSPTTSAYNEQFF
TGTGCCAGCAGCCCAACGACTAGCGCCTACAATGAGCAGTTCTTC
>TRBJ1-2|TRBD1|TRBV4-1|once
CASSQDMRRGQGKNYGYTF
TGCGCCAGCAGCCAAGATATGAGACGGGGACAGGGGAAGAACTATGGCTACACCTTC
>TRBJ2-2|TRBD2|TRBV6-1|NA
CASIIGLAGVGELFF
TGTGCCAGCATAATCGGACTAGCGGGAGTCGGGGAGCTGTTTTTT
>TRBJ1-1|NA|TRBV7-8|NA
CASSPGVDTEAFF
TGTGCCAGCAGCCCAGGGGTCGACACTGAAGCTTTCTTT
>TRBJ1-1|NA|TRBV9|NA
CASSVGGYPNTEAFF
TGTGCCAGCAGCGTAGGGGGATATCCGAACACTGAAGCTTTCTTT
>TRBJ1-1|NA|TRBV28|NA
CASSSPTVGAFF
TGTGCCAGCAGTTCCCCCACGGTGGGCGCTTTCTTT
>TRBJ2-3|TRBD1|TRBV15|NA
CATSRGQGAEDTQYF
TGTGCCACCAGCAGGGGACAGGGGGCAGAAGATACGCAGTATTTT
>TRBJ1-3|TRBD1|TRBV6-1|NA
CASISRQGWNTIYF
TGTGCCAGCATCTCCCGACAGGGATGGAACACCATATATTTT
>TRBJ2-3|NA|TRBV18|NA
CASSPTAGSTDTQYF
TGTGCCAGCTCACCAACGGCAGGGAGCACAGATACGCAGTATTTT
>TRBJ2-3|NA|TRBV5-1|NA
CASSLGGARDTQYF
TGCGCCAGCAGCTTGGGAGGGGCCAGGGATACGCAGTATTTT